A selection of T cell receptor beta chains follows, all from one sample in a study of T-cell memory formation after mild COVID-19. TCRdb re-called the 5' RACE reads with MiXCR, one entry per CDR3 protein. Of roughly 240,000 distinct CDR3 sequences in the sample, 15% to 19% are singletons; the top ten hold around 2.2%. The specimen sequenced was PBMCs or a T cell subset sorted from them (not recorded which). The receptors were gathered from an adult woman who had mild COVID-19 (a few samples of this study predate the infection). Cell type and time point are not known. Both conserved end residues are part of each CDR3. The D gene is left open where the match is weak. Size tells how often a clone was seen (once, few, many) or the class of an expanded clone, and some rows leave it out.

v_call,j_call,d_call,clone_size,cdr3_nt,cdr3_aa
TRBV19,TRBJ2-1,TRBD2,once,TGTGCCAGTAGTGGAACTAGCGGCGAGCAGTTCTTC,CASSGTSGEQFF
TRBV4-2,TRBJ2-3,TRBD2,many,TGTGCCAGCAGCCAAGGGTCCTCTAGCGGGGCGCACACAGATACGCAGTATTTT,CASSQGSSSGAHTDTQYF
TRBV5-1,TRBJ2-1,TRBD1,.,TGCGCCAGCAGACAAGGGACAGGCACTTACAATGAGCAGTTCTTC,CASRQGTGTYNEQFF
TRBV30,TRBJ1-5,TRBD1,.,TGTGCCTGGAGTCTTAGACAGGGAAGTCAGCCCCAGCATTTT,CAWSLRQGSQPQHF
TRBV12-3/TRBV12-4,TRBJ1-2,TRBD1,few,TGTGCCAGCAGTTTCGGGGACAGAGCTAACTATGGCTACACCTTC,CASSFGDRANYGYTF
TRBV5-4,TRBJ2-1,.,.,TGTGCCAGCAGGTTGGAGGGGCACGAGGGCTACAATGAGCAGTTCTTC,CASRLEGHEGYNEQFF
TRBV6-2/TRBV6-3,TRBJ2-7,.,.,TGTGCCAGCAGTTACCGAAGGGACTACGAGCAGTACTTC,CASSYRRDYEQYF
TRBV7-6,TRBJ2-2,TRBD2,.,TGTGCCAGCAGCTTAGTAGGGGAAGCGGGAAGGCGGACCGGGGAGCTGTTTTTT,CASSLVGEAGRRTGELFF
TRBV20-1,TRBJ2-1,.,.,TGCAGTGCTAGGCCAGACCGGAGCTCCTACAATGAGCAGTTCTTC,CSARPDRSSYNEQFF
TRBV27,TRBJ2-7,.,few,TGTGCCAGCAGTGTAGGGCAGGGTCACCACGAGCAGTACTTC,CASSVGQGHHEQYF
TRBV6-5,TRBJ1-2,TRBD1,many,TGTGCCAGCACCTTGGCCCGGGGACAGGGGGACTATGGCTACACCTTC,CASTLARGQGDYGYTF
TRBV5-5,TRBJ1-1,.,few,TGTGCCAGCGTCCTTCGGGCGCGGGGGGACACTGAAGCTTTCTTT,CASVLRARGDTEAFF
TRBV7-3,TRBJ1-1,.,few,TGTGCCAGCAGCTTGGGACCGCTAAACACTGAAGCTTTCTTT,CASSLGPLNTEAFF
TRBV20-1,TRBJ1-2,.,few,TGCAGTGCTAGAGGAGGTGGGACCGGGGTGTACTATGGCTACACCTTC,CSARGGGTGVYYGYTF
TRBV5-1,TRBJ2-1,.,.,TGCGCCAGCAGCCGAGACAGGAGCGCCTACAATGAGCAGTTCTTC,CASSRDRSAYNEQFF
TRBV5-1,TRBJ1-2,.,few,TGCGCCAGCAACAAGGACGTAATCTATGGCTACACCTTC,CASNKDVIYGYTF
TRBV7-2,TRBJ2-7,.,few,TGTGCCAGCAGCTCCAGAGGGATGCGCGAGCAGTACTTC,CASSSRGMREQYF
TRBV5-1,TRBJ2-5,TRBD2,.,TGCGCCAGCAGCTCGGGGACTAGCGTAACCAAGAGGGAGACCAAGTACTTC,CASSSGTSVTKRETKYF
TRBV30,TRBJ1-2,.,few,TGTGCCTGGGCCAAGTGGATGAACGGCTACACCTTC,CAWAKWMNGYTF
TRBV27,TRBJ2-7,.,.,TGTGCCAGCAGTTTAAAACAGGTTAGCTACGAGCAGTACTTC,CASSLKQVSYEQYF
TRBV3-1,TRBJ2-3,TRBD2,few,TGTGCCAGCAGCCAAGGCAAGCGGGGGGGCCCAGATACGCAGTATTTT,CASSQGKRGGPDTQYF
TRBV6-5,TRBJ2-7,TRBD1,.,TGTGCCAGCAGTCGAGCCGGGACAGGGGGCTACTACGAGCAGTACTTC,CASSRAGTGGYYEQYF
TRBV5-1,TRBJ2-2,.,.,TGCGCCAGCAGCAGGGGGGACAGTCGAGACACCGGGGAGCTGTTCTTT,CASSRGDSRDTGELFF
TRBV7-2,TRBJ1-1,.,.,TGTGCCAGCAGCTTACAGAGTAATACCCAAGCTTTCTTT,CASSLQSNTQAFF
TRBV14,TRBJ2-7,.,.,TGTGCCAGCAGCCATTACAGGGATGCCGGGGAGCAGTACTTC,CASSHYRDAGEQYF